What follows are 30 T cell receptor beta chains derived from one specimen sequenced in a study of shared clonotypes between healthy human individuals. TCRdb keeps only in-frame clones here, not all; method: immunoSEQ multiplex PCR. The table records about 670,000 clones, about two thirds of them present only once. Input material: memory CD4+ T cells sorted from blood. Subset meaning: CD45RA-negative fraction. These receptors originate from a woman younger than 45 in good health.

This rearrangement joins TRBV7-6 to TRBJ1-5; 7 bases are shared with TRBD1. CDR3 length equals 14 residues. J lost 7 bases, V lost 5 bases, and 8 bases had no gene match. Germline V CDR1 and CDR2: SGHVS, FNYEAQ. The chain's CDR3 is CASSPYRGGQPQHF. CDR3 DNA sequence: TGTGCCAGCAGCCCATACAGGGGTGGACAGCCCCAGCATTTT. Supplemented by reference TRBV7-6 and TRBJ1-5, the full variable domain reads GAGVSQSPRYKVTKRGQDVALRCDPISGHVSLYWYRQALGQGPEFLTYFNYEAQQDKSGLPNDRFSAERPEGSISTLTIQRTEQRDSAMYRCASSPYRGGQPQHFGDGTRLSIL.

The chain links TRBV7-8 to TRBJ1-1; the match to TRBD1 covers 7 bases. The CDR3 is 14 amino acids. Per the germline V gene, CDR1 is SGHVS and CDR2 is FQNEAQ. Germline trimming cut 1 base from V and 6 bases from J; bases unmatched to any gene: 5. Here the CDR3 reads CASSLVKGASEAFF. The DNA of the CDR3 is TGTGCCAGCAGCTTAGTCAAGGGGGCGTCTGAAGCTTTCTTT. The full variable domain, its missing parts supplied by reference TRBV7-8 and TRBJ1-1, is GAGVSQSPRYKVAKRGQDVALRCDPISGHVSLFWYQQALGQGPEFLTYFQNEAQLDKSGLPSDRFFAERPEGSVSTLKIQRTQQEDSAVYLCASSLVKGASEAFFGQGTRLTVV.

This clone was seen only a few times. J is TRBJ2-3 and V is TRBV2; no clear D. Trimming took off 9 bases at V and 4 bases at J, with 14 bases between the two ends. CDR3 length equals 13 residues. Germline V gene sequence: CDR1 SNHLY, CDR2 FYNNEI. The CDR3 DNA reads as TGTGCCAGTATACCCCAGGCGGCAGATACGCAGTATTTT. Translating it yields CASIPQAADTQYF. Complete variable domain (other parts from reference TRBV2 and TRBJ2-3): EPEVTQTPSHQVTQMGQEVILRCVPISNHLYFYWYRQILGQKVEFLVSFYNNEISEKSEIFDDQFSVERPDGSNFTLKIRSTKLEDSAMYFCASIPQAADTQYFGPGTRLTVL.

This clone came up once. The V and J genes are TRBV2 and TRBJ1-2; D is ambiguous. Germline V gene data show CDR1 as SNHLY and CDR2 as FYNNEI. This CDR3 has 14 amino acids. Trimming took 5 bases from V and 4 from J, leaving 14 bases between them. The CDR3 DNA reads as TGTGCCAGCAGTCCGACTAATCCCTCCTATGGCTACACCTTC. It codes for CASSPTNPSYGYTF.

Comment on this clone: Other DNA variants within this sample encode the same CDR3. The chain has TRBV28 and TRBJ2-6; 7 nucleotides match TRBD2. Germline lookup yields CDR1 MDHEN and CDR2 SYDVKM. V lost 5 bases and J lost 2; bases outside the gene matches: 3. This CDR3 contains 15 residues. The CDR3 spells CASSLRGAGANVLTF. CDR3 sequence (DNA): TGTGCCAGCAGTCTTCGGGGGGCTGGGGCCAACGTCCTGACTTTC.

The rearrangement uses TRBV9 and TRBJ2-1; 11 nucleotides match TRBD2. CDR1 is SGDLS, CDR2 YYNGEE, per germline. J was trimmed by 6 bases and V by 4 bases; bases with no gene match: 6. The CDR3 is 15 residues long. The CDR3, as DNA: TGTGCCAGCAGCATAGCGGGAGGGCAGGTCAATGAGCAGTTCTTC. It is translated as CASSIAGGQVNEQFF.

The V gene is TRBV6-5, the J gene TRBJ1-1; D perhaps matches TRBD1 (5 bases). Germline assignment: CDR1 MNHEY and CDR2 SVGAGI. The V end lost 2 bases, the J end lost 11 bases, and 15 bases lay between the germline ends. The CDR3 covers 13 residues. The CDR3 sequence is CASSYPSGSRAFF. The DNA of the CDR3 is TGTGCCAGCAGTTACCCCTCAGGGTCCAGGGCTTTCTTT.

The V and J genes are TRBV7-2 and TRBJ2-1; no firm D call. V was trimmed by 6 bases and J by 8 bases, leaving 8 bases between them. The germline gives CDR1 SGHTA, CDR2 FQGNSA. CDR3 length: 11 residues. The CDR3 DNA reads TGTGCCAGCAGAGGTTCTCATGAGCAGTTCTTC. This gives the protein CASRGSHEQFF. Filled out from reference TRBV7-2 and TRBJ2-1, the complete variable domain reads GAGVSQSPSNKVTEKGKDVELRCDPISGHTALYWYRQSLGQGLEFLIYFQGNSAPDKSGLPSDRFSAERTGGSVSTLTIQRTQQEDSAVYLCASRGSHEQFFGPGTRLTVL.

V and J are TRBV9 and TRBJ1-4; D perhaps matches TRBD1 (6 bases). The CDR3 runs to 15 residues. Trimming shortened V by 0 bases and J by 8 bases, and 14 bases separated the two germline ends. CDR1 and CDR2 from the germline V gene are SGDLS and YYNGEE. The CDR3 nucleotides read TGTGCCAGCAGCGTAGGAGCAGGGGTAAGAGAAAAACTGTTTTTT. Protein sequence: CASSVGAGVREKLFF.

This clone was seen only once. The J gene is TRBJ1-1, the V gene TRBV6-5; tentative D call: TRBD1 (5 bases). The CDR3 consists of 13 residues. Germline assignment: CDR1 MNHEY and CDR2 SVGAGI. Trimming removed 7 bases at V and 6 bases at J, with 15 bases between. CDR3 in amino acids: CASTYIGAPEAFF. As DNA, the CDR3 is TGTGCCAGCACCTATATAGGGGCCCCTGAAGCTTTCTTT.

This clone appeared a few times. The chain is built from TRBV4-1 and TRBJ1-2; D is unclear. The germline V and J ends were trimmed by 1 base and 7 bases, with 13 bases remaining between them. The CDR3 is made up of 14 amino acids. Germline V gives CDR1 MGHRA, CDR2 YSYEKL. CDR3: CASSQVVGEGGYTF. The CDR3 nucleotides are TGCGCCAGCAGCCAAGTTGTCGGGGAGGGTGGCTACACCTTC.

The chain links TRBV19 to TRBJ1-2; D unresolved. V was pared by 3 bases and J by 8 bases, with 10 bases between. The length of the CDR3 is 12 residues. Germline V gene lookup returns CDR1 LNHDA and CDR2 SQIVND (reference sequence). The CDR3: CASSMHPYGYTF. The CDR3 nucleotides read TGTGCCAGTAGTATGCACCCCTACGGCTACACCTTC.

This chain links TRBV11-2 with TRBJ2-6; 7 nucleotides line up with TRBD1. The CDR3 covers 15 residues. Germline CDR1 SGHAT, CDR2 FQNNGV. V lost 8 bases, J lost 4 bases, and 8 bases stayed unmatched. The CDR3 bases are TGTGCCAGCGGACGACAGGGAGCGGGGGCCAACGTCCTGACTTTC. It specifies CASGRQGAGANVLTF. The complete variable domain, with remaining parts taken from reference TRBV11-2 and TRBJ2-6, reads EAGVAQSPRYKIIEKRQSVAFWCNPISGHATLYWYQQILGQGPKLLIQFQNNGVVDDSQLPKDRFSAERLKGVDSTLKIQPAKLEDSAVYLCASGRQGAGANVLTFGAGSRLTVL.

The chain combines TRBV6-1 with TRBJ1-5; tentatively, D is TRBD1 (5 bases). This CDR3 has 18 residues. The V and J ends lost 0 bases and 2 bases respectively, with 17 bases between them. Per the germline V gene, CDR1 is MNHNS and CDR2 is SASEGT. The CDR3 region has the DNA TGTGCCAGCAGTGAAGCCCGGCAGGGTAGATATCGCAATCAGCCCCAGCATTTT. Translated: CASSEARQGRYRNQPQHF.

The chain has TRBV2 and TRBJ1-5; D unclear. The CDR3 is made up of 15 amino acids. The V gene lost 2 bases and the J gene lost 4 bases, with 12 bases spanning the gap. CDR1 is SNHLY, CDR2 FYNNEI, per germline. CDR3 in DNA: TGTGCCAGCAGTGAAAGAAGGGCGGGAAATCAGCCCCAGCATTTT. Protein: CASSERRAGNQPQHF.

The chain employs TRBV28 and TRBJ2-7; D ambiguous. The CDR3 runs to 16 residues. Germline-derived CDR1 and CDR2 are MDHEN and SYDVKM. Trimming removed 4 bases from V and 2 bases from J, with 18 bases in between. This chain's CDR3 is CASSYGLSFAAYEQYF. The CDR3 DNA reads TGTGCCAGCAGTTACGGGCTCTCCTTCGCAGCCTACGAGCAGTACTTC.

This rearrangement joins TRBV19 to TRBJ2-3; the match to TRBD2 covers 8 bases. Germline V CDR1 and CDR2: LNHDA, SQIVND (reference sequence). Unmatched junction bases numbered 8, after V lost 2 bases and J lost 4 bases. This CDR3 has 16 amino acids. CDR3 in amino acids: CASSIKGRTSSDTQYF. In DNA, the CDR3 is TGTGCCAGTAGTATAAAGGGGAGGACTAGCTCAGATACGCAGTATTTT.

The chain is built from TRBV7-2 and TRBJ2-7; TRBD2 aligns across 8 bases. The CDR3 is made up of 16 amino acids. The V segment lost 0 bases and the J segment 7 bases; nucleotides outside the gene matches: 11. Germline-derived CDR1 and CDR2 are SGHTA and FQGNSA. This CDR3 reads CASSLAAPAGAEEQYF. CDR3 sequence (DNA): TGTGCCAGCAGCTTAGCTGCGCCAGCGGGAGCGGAAGAGCAGTACTTC.

The chain is built from TRBV28 and TRBJ2-2; no clear D gene. Trimming shortened V by 6 bases and J by 8 bases, and 10 bases separated the two germline ends. Germline assignment: CDR1 MDHEN and CDR2 SYDVKM. The CDR3 is 12 residues long. For the CDR3, the DNA is TGTGCCAGCAGACCGAACTGGGGGGAGCTGTTTTTT. Protein product: CASRPNWGELFF.

This chain links TRBV5-1 with TRBJ1-1; TRBD1 aligns across 7 bases. Germline V gene sequence: CDR1 SGHRS, CDR2 YFSETQ. The CDR3 loop spans 14 amino acids. V shed 4 bases and J 1 base; nucleotides not matched to a gene: 4. CDR3 DNA sequence: TGCGCCAGCAGCGTAGGGACAGAGAACACTGAAGCTTTCTTT. As protein: CASSVGTENTEAFF.

The V gene is TRBV2, the J gene TRBJ2-7; D is uncertain. There are 14 residues in the CDR3. CDR1 and CDR2 (germline): SNHLY, FYNNEI. Trimming left V 6 bases short and J 0 bases short, with 12 bases between. The CDR3, as DNA: TGTGCCAGCAGATTGGGAAGTAGCTCCTACGAGCAGTACTTC. It yields the protein CASRLGSSSYEQYF.

Turning to this clone: Other DNA sequences in the sample encode the same CDR3. The rearrangement links TRBV7-2 to TRBJ2-1; D gene unclear. The V end lost 5 bases, the J end lost 3 bases, and 11 bases lay between the germline ends. CDR3 length: 14 amino acids. CDR1 and CDR2 (germline): SGHTA, FQGNSA. The CDR3 sequence: CASSQDSSYNEQFF. CDR3 nucleotides: TGTGCCAGCAGCCAAGACTCGAGCTACAATGAGCAGTTCTTC.

This clone was observed once. The V call is TRBV11-3, the J call TRBJ2-7; TRBD1 or TRBD2 may be the D gene (5 bases each). Germline assignment: CDR1 SGHNT and CDR2 YENEEA. The ends were cut back, 1 base at V and 5 bases at J, with 12 bases in the middle. This CDR3 spans 14 amino acids. CDR3 amino acids: CASSLGGAKNEQYF. In nucleotides, the CDR3 is TGTGCCAGCAGCTTAGGAGGGGCGAAGAACGAGCAGTACTTC.

The rearrangement links TRBV7-8 to TRBJ2-7; TRBD2 is a possible D gene (5 bases). Germline CDR1 and CDR2: SGHVS and FQNEAQ. This CDR3 comprises 13 residues. Deletions cut 0 bases from V and 7 bases from J, with 10 bases between. CDR3 nucleotide sequence: TGTGCCAGCAGCTTAGCGCGGGCATGGGAGCAGTACTTC. Translated, it gives CASSLARAWEQYF.

V gene TRBV11-3 combines with J gene TRBJ1-1, with a possible D match to TRBD1 (6 bases). The germline V gene has CDR1 SGHNT and CDR2 YENEEA. The ends were cut back, 5 bases at V and 3 bases at J, with 10 bases in the middle. The CDR3 has 13 amino acids. This CDR3 is CASSTQGDTEAFF. The CDR3 bases are TGTGCCAGCAGCACACAGGGTGACACTGAAGCTTTCTTT. Using reference TRBV11-3 and TRBJ1-1 for the parts outside the CDR3, the full variable domain is EAGVVQSPRYKIIEKKQPVAFWCNPISGHNTLYWYLQNLGQGPELLIRYENEEAVDDSQLPKDRFSAERLKGVDSTLKIQPAELGDSAVYLCASSTQGDTEAFFGQGTRLTVV.

The sample holds a few counts of this clone. The chain recombines TRBV18 with TRBJ2-7; 10 bases map to TRBD1. Germline lookup yields CDR1 KGHSH and CDR2 LQKENI. After removal of 3 bases from V and 11 bases from J, the junction contained 4 bases not matched to a gene. The CDR3 has 12 amino acids. The CDR3 protein is CASSPSGQGEYF. CDR3 DNA: TGTGCCAGCTCACCGTCCGGACAGGGGGAGTACTTC.

The chain employs TRBV6-4 and TRBJ1-1; D is unclear. V shed 4 bases and J shed 0 bases, with 6 bases lying between them. Germline V gives CDR1 MRHNA, CDR2 SNTAGT. There are 13 residues in the CDR3. The CDR3 sequence is CASSALVNTEAFF. CDR3 sequence (DNA): TGTGCCAGCAGTGCCCTTGTGAACACTGAAGCTTTCTTT.

The chain couples TRBV4-2 to TRBJ2-2, with 8 positions matching TRBD2. The CDR3 loop spans 17 amino acids. V lost 1 base, J lost 6 bases, and 10 bases stayed unmatched. Per germline, CDR1 LGHNA and CDR2 YNFKEQ. In nucleotides, the CDR3 is TGTGCCAGCAGCCAAGGAGCTCGGCGGGAGGTCTCCGGGGAGCTGTTTTTT. It encodes CASSQGARREVSGELFF.

V and J are TRBV29-1 and TRBJ1-3; 8 positions agree with TRBD1. The CDR3 sequence is 14 residues long. Unmatched junction bases numbered 6, after V lost 4 bases and J lost 4 bases. CDR1 is SQVTM and CDR2 is ANQGSEA in the germline V gene. The CDR3 region has the DNA TGCAGCGTTGGGCAGGGGGCGTCGGGAAACACCATATATTTT. This gives the protein CSVGQGASGNTIYF.

V gene TRBV6-5 combines with J gene TRBJ1-2, with D possibly being TRBD1 (5 bases). CDR1 MNHEY and CDR2 SVGAGI come from the germline V gene. This CDR3 comprises 14 residues. Trimming shortened V by 8 bases and J by 8 bases, and 21 bases separated the two germline ends. CDR3 in DNA: TGTGCCAGCCATATGCCGGGACCGGCCTACGGCTACACCTTC. Protein: CASHMPGPAYGYTF.